These 8 T cell receptor beta chains originate from one sample sequenced in a study of cytomegalovirus exposure and HLA in healthy donors. 60 Vbeta and 13 Jbeta primers were used in PCR. Sequencing was performed with immunoSEQ multiplex PCR; in TCRdb, only in-frame clones are kept and a portion is missing. The sample has roughly 90,000 clones, 65% to 75% seen once. Input material: PBMCs. Every receptor here comes from a man younger than 40 in good health and CMV-seropositive.

This CDR3 is CSVARRPNEQFF. The CDR3 DNA is TGCAGCGTCGCGAGGAGGCCCAATGAGCAGTTCTTC. The chain joins TRBV29-1 to TRBJ2-1; the D gene is possibly TRBD2 (5 bases). The CDR3 contains 12 residues. Germline values: CDR1 SQVTM, CDR2 ANQGSEA. V was cut by 6 bases and J by 6 bases, with 12 bases left in between.

Here the CDR3 DNA reads TGTGCCAGCAGCTTGGCACAGGGACCTGGCTACAATGAGCAGTTCTTC. Protein sequence: CASSLAQGPGYNEQFF. The rearrangement joins TRBV7-6 to TRBJ2-1; D might be TRBD1 (6 bases). Trimming took off 3 bases at V and 3 bases at J, with 15 bases between the two ends. The CDR3 has 16 amino acids. In germline, CDR1 is SGHVS, CDR2 FNYEAQ. Supplemented by reference TRBV7-6 and TRBJ2-1, the full variable domain reads GAGVSQSPRYKVTKRGQDVALRCDPISGHVSLYWYRQALGQGPEFLTYFNYEAQQDKSGLPNDRFSAERPEGSISTLTIQRTEQRDSAMYRCASSLAQGPGYNEQFFGPGTRLTVL.

This chain connects TRBV19 to TRBJ1-2; tentative D call: TRBD1 (5 bases). CDR3 length: 12 residues. Germline V gene sequence: CDR1 LNHDA, CDR2 SQIVND (reference sequence). Trimming cost V 3 bases and J 7 bases, with 9 bases left between them. DNA for the CDR3: TGTGCCAGTAGTATGTACCAGGGTGGCTACACCTTC. As protein: CASSMYQGGYTF.

This rearrangement joins TRBV29-1 to TRBJ2-5, with D possibly TRBD2 on 6 matching bases. The J call may be mistaken, given a closer DNA end match to TRBJ2-7. The CDR3 has 13 amino acids. In germline, CDR1 is SQVTM, CDR2 ANQGSEA. The CDR3 spells CSAGGSGTYEQYF. The CDR3, as DNA: TGCAGCGCCGGGGGTTCGGGGACTTACGAGCAGTACTTC.

The chain links TRBV5-1 to TRBJ1-2; 10 bases align to TRBD1. The CDR3 has 15 amino acids. Germline CDR1 is SGHRS and CDR2 is YFSETQ. V dropped 0 bases and J dropped 10; count of bases not matched to a gene: 9. The CDR3 DNA is TGCGCCAGCAGCTTGGATTTGACAGGGGGCGCCCCCTACACCTTC. Translation gives CASSLDLTGGAPYTF.

The chain links TRBV9 to TRBJ1-5; TRBD1 might be the D (6 bases). The CDR3 has 14 amino acids. V dropped 4 bases and J dropped 6 bases, with 14 bases sitting between them. CDR1 and CDR2 from the germline V gene are SGDLS and YYNGEE. In nucleotides, the CDR3 is TGTGCCAGCAGCTCTCAGGGGTGGGGTCAGCCCCAGCATTTT. Translating gives CASSSQGWGQPQHF.

This clone came up a few times. V and J are TRBV4-2 and TRBJ1-5; D not certain. The V gene lost 0 bases and the J gene lost 6 bases, with 9 bases spanning the gap. Germline V gene lookup returns CDR1 LGHNA and CDR2 YNFKEQ. The CDR3 has 14 amino acids. CDR3 sequence: CASSQDSQAQPQHF. CDR3 DNA: TGTGCCAGCAGCCAAGATAGTCAAGCTCAGCCCCAGCATTTT.

The chain joins TRBV9 to TRBJ2-1; unclear D gene. This CDR3 is built from 11 residues. Germline lookup yields CDR1 SGDLS and CDR2 YYNGEE. V shed 3 bases and J shed 6 bases, with 4 bases lying between them. CDR3: CASSASNEQFF. The DNA for the CDR3 is TGTGCCAGCAGCGCCTCCAATGAGCAGTTCTTC.